The 23 T cell receptor beta chains below all came from one sample that was sequenced in a study of graft-versus-host responses after intestinal transplantation. These TCRs' antigens remain unknown. Using immunoSEQ multiplex PCR, the repertoire was profiled, and TCRdb retains in-frame clones only, with some absent. Of about 94,000 clones listed, 91% were seen once; the top ten hold 0.5%. This material consisted of unstimulated CD8+ T cells sorted from spleen or lymph node cells, taken before intestinal transplant. The receptors come from a human donor who received an intestinal transplant.

The rearrangement joins TRBV11-2 to TRBJ2-3; 10 bases are a match to TRBD2. Trimming removed 2 bases from V and 2 bases from J; junction bases left unmatched: 7. The CDR3 is made up of 17 amino acids. Germline V gene lookup returns CDR1 SGHAT and CDR2 FQNNGV. CDR3 loop: CASSLQTGLAATDTQYF. In DNA, the CDR3 is TGTGCCAGCAGCTTACAGACTGGACTAGCGGCCACAGATACGCAGTATTTT.

This chain uses TRBV4-1 with TRBJ2-4, with D hard to call. The CDR3 is made up of 17 amino acids. The V end was cut by 1 base, the J end by 0 bases, with 13 bases between. The germline V gene encodes CDR1 MGHRA and CDR2 YSYEKL. The CDR3 region is CASSQGSGRLAKNIQYF. In nucleotides, the CDR3 is TGCGCCAGCAGCCAAGGATCTGGGCGATTAGCCAAAAACATTCAGTACTTC.

The gene calls are TRBV19 and TRBJ2-7, with D possibly being TRBD2 (6 bases). This CDR3 spans 13 amino acids. Germline-derived CDR1 and CDR2 are LNHDA and SQIVND (reference sequence). Trimming cost V 7 bases and J 6 bases, with 16 bases left between them. CDR3 protein: CASTPGPRGEQYF. In nucleotides, the CDR3 is TGTGCCAGTACCCCGGGACCGCGGGGCGAGCAGTACTTC.

The chain links TRBV13 to TRBJ1-1; a possible D gene is TRBD1 (5 bases). This CDR3 comprises 14 residues. Trimming cost V 3 bases and J 3 bases, with 11 bases left between them. Germline V lookup: CDR1 PRHDT, CDR2 FYEKMQ (reference sequence). The DNA for the CDR3 is TGTGCCAGCAGCTTCCAGGGCCCCTACACTGAAGCTTTCTTT. Protein product: CASSFQGPYTEAFF.

This clone came up once. The V gene is TRBV4-1, the J gene TRBJ2-5; 9 bases are shared with TRBD1. This CDR3 comprises 15 residues. The ends lost 2 bases at V and 4 bases at J; junction bases unmatched: 5. Looked up from germline, CDR1 is MGHRA and CDR2 is YSYEKL. The CDR3, as DNA: TGCGCCAGCAGCCAAACAGGGGGCCTTGGAGAGACCCAGTACTTC. Its translation is CASSQTGGLGETQYF.

The chain couples TRBV7-9 to TRBJ2-7; 8 nucleotides match TRBD1. The CDR3 consists of 14 residues. The trim removed 6 bases at V and 4 bases at J, leaving 8 bases unmatched. Per the germline V gene, CDR1 is SEHNR and CDR2 is FQNEAQ (reference sequence). CDR3 DNA: TGTGCCAGCAGTCGGCAGGACAGGGCTTACGAGCAGTACTTC. It encodes CASSRQDRAYEQYF.

V and J are TRBV28 and TRBJ2-7; TRBD1 agrees at 7 bases. The CDR3 consists of 14 residues. Germline assignment: CDR1 MDHEN and CDR2 SYDVKM. V trimming: 2 bases; J trimming: 2 bases; junction bases outside the gene matches: 3. The CDR3 DNA sequence: TGTGCCAGCAGTTTAGGGGACAGCCCCTACGAGCAGTACTTC. It yields the protein CASSLGDSPYEQYF.

The V gene is TRBV29-1, the J gene TRBJ1-1; D gene unclear. CDR1 is SQVTM and CDR2 is ANQGSEA in the germline V gene. Trimming shortened V by 4 bases and J by 6 bases, and 18 bases separated the two germline ends. This CDR3 contains 14 residues. As DNA, the CDR3 is TGCAGCGTTGGTCGTCATGGGGAGGACGCTGAAGCTTTCTTT. Amino acid sequence: CSVGRHGEDAEAFF.

The chain links TRBV14 to TRBJ1-2, with TRBD1 identical over 9 bases. Germline CDR1 and CDR2: SGHDN and FVKESK. CDR3 length: 17 residues. V dropped 4 bases and J dropped 1; count of bases not matched to a gene: 10. The CDR3 sequence is CASSPQIWTGVNYGYTF. For the CDR3, the DNA is TGTGCCAGCAGCCCGCAGATTTGGACAGGGGTTAACTATGGCTACACCTTC. The full variable domain, completed using reference TRBV14 and TRBJ1-2, is EAGVTQFPSHSVIEKGQTVTLRCDPISGHDNLYWYRRVMGKEIKFLLHFVKESKQDESGMPNNRFLAERTGGTYSTLKVQPAELEDSGVYFCASSPQIWTGVNYGYTFGSGTRLTVV.

This sequence joins TRBV6-1 and TRBJ1-2; TRBD1 matches 7 bases. This CDR3 contains 14 residues. CDR1 and CDR2 from the germline V gene are MNHNS and SASEGT. The trim removed 6 bases at V and 4 bases at J, leaving 8 bases unmatched. This CDR3 is CASSDRVTGYGYTF. CDR3 in DNA: TGTGCCAGCAGCGACAGGGTGACTGGCTATGGCTACACCTTC.

This sequence joins TRBV7-9 and TRBJ1-4, with D uncertain. The CDR3 contains 14 residues. The V and J ends lost 1 base and 6 bases respectively, with 9 bases between them. In germline, CDR1 is SEHNR, CDR2 FQNEAQ (reference sequence). CDR3 amino acids: CASSLEERYEKLFF. For the CDR3, the DNA is TGTGCCAGCAGCTTAGAGGAGAGATATGAAAAACTGTTTTTT.

The V and J genes are TRBV7-2 and TRBJ2-3; 8 nucleotides match TRBD2. Trimming removed 5 bases from V and 3 bases from J; junction bases left unmatched: 7. This CDR3 contains 15 residues. Per the germline V gene, CDR1 is SGHTA and CDR2 is FQGNSA. CDR3 nucleotides: TGTGCCAGCAGCATTATGCGACTAGCGACAGATACGCAGTATTTT. As protein: CASSIMRLATDTQYF.

CDR3 protein: CASSLLLLGTDTQYF. In DNA form, the CDR3 reads TGTGCCAGCAGCTTGTTACTTTTGGGCACAGATACGCAGTATTTT. The V gene is TRBV5-8, the J gene TRBJ2-3; D remains unclear. CDR3 length equals 15 residues. Germline V gene data show CDR1 as SGHTS and CDR2 as YDEGEE. V was pared by 1 base and J by 1 base, with 10 bases between.

CDR3: CASSVGPARGVPEAFF. DNA for the CDR3: TGTGCCAGCAGCGTAGGGCCCGCGCGGGGGGTCCCTGAAGCTTTCTTT. The chain carries TRBV9 and TRBJ1-1, with D possibly being TRBD1 (5 bases). The CDR3 runs to 16 residues. Germline values: CDR1 SGDLS, CDR2 YYNGEE. Trimming cost V 0 bases and J 6 bases, with 18 bases left between them.

The V call is TRBV19, the J call TRBJ1-2, with D maybe TRBD1 (5 bases). CDR3 length: 13 residues. CDR1 is LNHDA and CDR2 is SQIVND in the germline V gene (reference sequence). V was clipped by 5 bases and J by 8 bases, with 15 bases between them. The CDR3 region is CASSLGPKGGYTF. In DNA, the CDR3 is TGTGCCAGTAGTCTCGGGCCAAAGGGGGGCTACACCTTC.

This clone showed up just once. The chain couples TRBV2 to TRBJ2-5; D possibly corresponds to TRBD1 (5 bases). Trimming left V 4 bases short and J 1 base short, with 10 bases between. Germline values: CDR1 SNHLY, CDR2 FYNNEI. The CDR3 spans 14 residues. As DNA, the CDR3 is TGTGCCAGCAGTGTCGGCAGGGTCCAAGAGACCCAGTACTTC. It specifies CASSVGRVQETQYF.

The J gene is TRBJ2-7, the V gene TRBV5-1, with D unclear. The CDR3 has 15 amino acids. In germline, CDR1 is SGHRS, CDR2 YFSETQ. The V end lost 4 bases, the J end lost 5 bases, and 19 bases lay between the germline ends. This CDR3 is CASSPGVRSEDEQYF. CDR3 DNA: TGCGCCAGCAGCCCTGGAGTGCGGTCTGAGGACGAGCAGTACTTC. The entire variable domain, with the rest obtained from reference TRBV5-1 and TRBJ2-7, is as follows: KAGVTQTPRYLIKTRGQQVTLSCSPISGHRSVSWYQQTPGQGLQFLFEYFSETQRNKGNFPGRFSGRQFSNSRSEMNVSTLELGDSALYLCASSPGVRSEDEQYFGPGTRLTVT.

This chain links TRBV11-3 with TRBJ2-7; no clear D. CDR1 SGHNT and CDR2 YENEEA come from the germline V gene. The CDR3 sequence is 13 residues long. V lost 5 bases, J lost 1 base, and 9 bases lay in between. CDR3 sequence: CASSLRPSYEQYF. The CDR3 DNA reads TGTGCCAGCAGCCTCAGGCCTTCCTACGAGCAGTACTTC.

V gene TRBV5-5 combines with J gene TRBJ2-7, with unresolved D. V lost 4 bases to trimming and J lost 3 bases, with 11 bases between them. The CDR3 loop spans 13 amino acids. Germline V gene data show CDR1 as SGHKS and CDR2 as YYEKEE (reference sequence). CDR3 amino acids: CASSLGFFYEQYF. The CDR3 DNA follows: TGTGCCAGCAGCCTCGGGTTTTTCTACGAGCAGTACTTC.

The chain carries TRBV30 and TRBJ2-7, with D uncertain. The CDR3 loop spans 13 amino acids. Trimming took 0 bases from V and 5 from J, leaving 11 bases between them. Germline lookup yields CDR1 GTSNPN and CDR2 SVGIG (reference sequence). The CDR3 loop reads CAWSVLTADEQYF. The DNA for the CDR3 is TGTGCCTGGAGTGTTCTAACGGCGGACGAGCAGTACTTC.

The rearrangement uses TRBV10-3 and TRBJ2-7, with 10 bases aligning to TRBD2. The V and J ends lost 4 bases and 5 bases, in that order; junction bases with no gene match: 8. Looked up from germline, CDR1 is ENHRY and CDR2 is SYGVKD. The CDR3 is 15 amino acids. In DNA form, the CDR3 reads TGTGCCATCAGTGTCAGCGGGGGGGCCATAGACGAGCAGTACTTC. This codes for CAISVSGGAIDEQYF.

The genes are TRBV27 and TRBJ1-5, with 9 bases that match TRBD1. In germline, CDR1 is MNHEY, CDR2 SMNVEV (reference sequence). The V and J ends lost 5 bases and 0 bases, in that order; junction bases with no gene match: 11. The length of the CDR3 is 18 residues. The CDR3 nucleotides read TGTGCCAGCAGTGAAACCGGGACAGGGCCTTATAGCAATCAGCCCCAGCATTTT. As protein: CASSETGTGPYSNQPQHF.

J is TRBJ2-3 and V is TRBV5-8; 7 nucleotides match TRBD2. This CDR3 contains 18 residues. V was clipped by 3 bases and J by 3 bases; unmatched bases: 16. The germline V gene encodes CDR1 SGHTS and CDR2 YDEGEE. The CDR3 region is CASSWGRAVEFLTDTQYF. As DNA, the CDR3 is TGTGCCAGCAGCTGGGGGAGGGCGGTTGAATTCCTGACAGATACGCAGTATTTT.